The 23 T cell receptor beta chains listed next were all sequenced from one sample in a study of regulatory T cells in long-lasting Graves disease. Specified time point: persistent/refractory GD, antithyroid drugs over 5 years with positive TRAb. The authors made the TCR library using RNA they extracted from PBMCs. According to the study, TCR beta libraries were built with iRepertoire HTBI primers and CDR3-region Arm-PCR. TCRdb re-derived calls from the multiplex PCR reads in MiXCR, one entry per CDR3 protein. The table records around 400,000 distinct CDR3 sequences, over 20% of them present only once. Sequenced material: peripheral blood mononuclear cells (PBMCs), taken when the disease was refractory, from a patient treated with antithyroid drugs. The receptor set was obtained from a female donor with Graves disease.

This clonotype was observed many times. The CDR3 nucleotides read TGTGCCAGCAGTTACTCGCGGGGGCGTCGAGAGCAGTACTTC. This codes for CASSYSRGRREQYF. The chain joins TRBV6-5 to TRBJ2-7, with a possible D match to TRBD2 (7 bases). The CDR3 consists of 14 residues. Per the germline V gene, CDR1 is MNHEY and CDR2 is SVGAGI. Trimming shortened V by 0 bases and J by 7 bases, and 13 bases separated the two germline ends.

In its sample, this clonotype was seen many times. The chain joins TRBV11-2 to TRBJ2-7; 9 bases map to TRBD2. Unmatched junction bases numbered 3, after V lost 6 bases and J lost 3 bases. The CDR3 spans 13 residues. Looked up from germline, CDR1 is SGHAT and CDR2 is FQNNGV. The CDR3 sequence is CASRGLARYEQYF. CDR3 in DNA: TGTGCCAGCAGGGGACTAGCCCGCTACGAGCAGTACTTC.

This clonotype occurred many times. The gene calls are TRBV5-4 and TRBJ2-6; TRBD2 aligns across 7 bases. From germline, CDR1 is SGHNT and CDR2 YYREEE (reference sequence). Unmatched junction bases numbered 5, after V lost 3 bases and J lost 2 bases. CDR3 length equals 16 residues. CDR3 region: CASSSGTKPGANVLTF. CDR3 DNA: TGTGCCAGCAGCTCCGGGACTAAGCCTGGGGCCAACGTCCTGACTTTC.

The table lists this clonotype with many counts. The rearrangement links TRBV29-1 to TRBJ1-5; 8 bases map to TRBD1. Germline CDR1 SQVTM, CDR2 ANQGSEA. Trimming at V came to 4 bases and at J to 4 bases, leaving 3 bases not matched to a gene. The CDR3 covers 13 residues. The CDR3 spells CSVGTGYNQPQHF. CDR3 in DNA: TGCAGCGTTGGGACAGGGTATAATCAGCCCCAGCATTTT.

This clonotype has at least ten counts. The chain employs TRBV28 and TRBJ1-1, with a possible D match to TRBD1 (6 bases). Trimming shortened V by 4 bases and J by 6 bases, and 21 bases separated the two germline ends. The CDR3 consists of 16 residues. The germline V gene has CDR1 MDHEN and CDR2 SYDVKM. The CDR3, as DNA: TGTGCCAGCAGTTACAGGGAGGCCCCACAATTTTCTGAAGCTTTCTTT. This encodes CASSYREAPQFSEAFF.

In this sample, this clonotype turned up a few times. V usage is TRBV27 and J usage is TRBJ1-5, with 7 bases fitting TRBD1. V shed 3 bases and J 4 bases; nucleotides not matched to a gene: 3. The CDR3 totals 14 residues. CDR1 is MNHEY and CDR2 is SMNVEV in the germline V gene (reference sequence). The CDR3 nucleotides read TGTGCCAGCAGTTTCTCAGGGGGTAATCAGCCCCAGCATTTT. It encodes CASSFSGGNQPQHF.

This clonotype was counted many times. The genes are TRBV9 and TRBJ1-1; D remains ambiguous. Germline V gene lookup returns CDR1 SGDLS and CDR2 YYNGEE. This CDR3 region has 13 residues. V was pared by 4 bases and J by 4 bases, with 11 bases between. CDR3 protein: CASSRTSATEAFF. As DNA, the CDR3 is TGTGCCAGCAGCCGTACGTCCGCCACTGAAGCTTTCTTT.

This clonotype showed up many times. The V and J genes are TRBV27 and TRBJ1-1; no firm D call. This CDR3 region has 13 residues. From germline, CDR1 is MNHEY and CDR2 SMNVEV (reference sequence). V was trimmed by 0 bases and J by 7 bases, leaving 9 bases between them. CDR3 DNA: TGTGCCAGCAGTTTATCTGGCGGGTTTGAAGCTTTCTTT. Translating it yields CASSLSGGFEAFF.

The table lists this clonotype with a few counts. V and J are TRBV11-1 and TRBJ2-7; a weak D match, TRBD1 (6 bases). Germline-derived CDR1 and CDR2 are SGHAT and FQDESV (reference sequence). The CDR3 is made up of 14 amino acids. Trimming left V 2 bases short and J 4 bases short, with 12 bases between. The CDR3 sequence: CASSLPDRFYEQYF. For the CDR3, the DNA is TGTGCCAGCAGCTTACCCGACAGGTTTTACGAGCAGTACTTC.

This clonotype has a count of ten or more. The chain joins TRBV28 to TRBJ2-5, with 9 positions matching TRBD2. V was clipped by 6 bases and J by 1 base; unmatched bases: 12. The CDR3 covers 17 residues. Germline CDR1 MDHEN, CDR2 SYDVKM. The CDR3 region is CASSILAGRQGQETQYF. The CDR3 DNA reads as TGTGCCAGCAGCATTCTAGCGGGAAGACAAGGCCAAGAGACCCAGTACTTC.

This clonotype was seen more than once but under ten times. The chain links TRBV5-4 to TRBJ2-7; D possibly uses TRBD1 or TRBD2 (5 bases each). Germline V gene lookup returns CDR1 SGHNT and CDR2 YYREEE (reference sequence). The V gene lost 7 bases and the J gene lost 6 bases, with 20 bases spanning the gap. The length of the CDR3 is 14 residues. The CDR3 DNA reads as TGTGCCAGCCGCCGAGAGGGACCCCGGGGCGAGCAGTACTTC. As protein: CASRREGPRGEQYF. Looking up the rest from reference TRBV5-4 and TRBJ2-7 gives the full variable domain: ETGVTQSPTHLIKTRGQQVTLRCSSQSGHNTVSWYQQALGQGPQFIFQYYREEENGRGNFPPRFSGLQFPNYSSELNVNALELDDSALYLCASRREGPRGEQYFGPGTRLTVT.

This clonotype turned up a few times. The CDR3 DNA follows: TGTGCCAGCGTGTTTTTAGGCCAAGAGACCCAGTACTTC. It encodes CASVFLGQETQYF. The rearrangement uses TRBV6-1 and TRBJ2-5, with D unresolved. The CDR3 extends over 13 amino acids. CDR1 and CDR2 from the germline V gene are MNHNS and SASEGT. Trimming took off 8 bases at V and 1 base at J, with 11 bases between the two ends.

The V and J genes are TRBV6-1 and TRBJ2-5, with a tentative D call TRBD1 (6 bases). V was shortened by 6 bases and J by 0 bases, with 14 bases between the two germline ends. CDR3 length: 15 amino acids. The V gene's germline CDR1 is MNHNS and CDR2 SASEGT. CDR3 sequence: CASSSTDSHQETQYF. The DNA for the CDR3 is TGTGCCAGCAGCTCAACGGACAGTCACCAAGAGACCCAGTACTTC.

The chain links TRBV28 to TRBJ1-1; TRBD1 might be the D (6 bases). The CDR3 loop spans 15 amino acids. Per the germline V gene, CDR1 is MDHEN and CDR2 is SYDVKM. Trimming cost V 2 bases and J 4 bases, with 14 bases left between them. The CDR3 sequence: CASSLARGALTEAFF. CDR3 sequence (DNA): TGTGCCAGCAGTTTAGCTCGGGGGGCGCTCACTGAAGCTTTCTTT.

The rearrangement links TRBV2 to TRBJ1-2; TRBD1 is a possible D gene (5 bases). The CDR3 covers 12 residues. V was trimmed by 8 bases and J by 2 bases, leaving 9 bases between them. CDR1 is SNHLY and CDR2 is FYNNEI in the germline V gene. This CDR3 is CASARENYGYTF. As DNA, the CDR3 is TGTGCCAGCGCCAGGGAAAACTATGGCTACACCTTC.

This clonotype was seen many times. The chain couples TRBV2 to TRBJ1-4; TRBD1 is a possible D gene (6 bases). Trimming shortened V by 9 bases and J by 8 bases, and 16 bases separated the two germline ends. There are 13 residues in the CDR3. Germline CDR1 SNHLY, CDR2 FYNNEI. CDR3 nucleotides: TGTGCCAGTGTGGGTCCTACAGGGGAAAAACTGTTTTTT. This codes for CASVGPTGEKLFF.

This clonotype came up many times. The CDR3: CASKVGSGSEAFF. The CDR3 nucleotides are TGTGCCAGCAAGGTCGGGTCAGGGTCTGAAGCTTTCTTT. The rearrangement joins TRBV12-3 or TRBV12-4 to TRBJ1-1, with D tentatively TRBD1 (5 bases). The CDR3 loop spans 13 amino acids. The V and J ends lost 7 bases and 6 bases respectively, with 15 bases between them.

The rearrangement links TRBV12-3 or TRBV12-4 to TRBJ2-1; 9 nucleotides line up with TRBD1. V gave up 5 bases and J gave up 9 bases; unmatched junction bases: 8. CDR3 size: 14 residues. Written as DNA, the CDR3 is TGTGCCAGCAGTCCCATGGACAGGGGAGGTGAGCAGTTCTTC. Amino acid sequence: CASSPMDRGGEQFF.

Many counts were recorded for this clonotype. J is TRBJ2-4 and V is TRBV28; D may be TRBD1 (6 bases). Germline assignment: CDR1 MDHEN and CDR2 SYDVKM. The CDR3 length is 15 residues. Trimming pared 5 bases from V and 0 bases from J, leaving 11 bases between. In DNA form, the CDR3 reads TGTGCCAGCAGTGGACAGCATCAAGCCAAAAACATTCAGTACTTC. Its translation is CASSGQHQAKNIQYF.

In its sample, this clonotype was seen a few times. The V and J genes are TRBV27 and TRBJ2-7; D might be TRBD2 (7 bases). Between the trimmed V and J ends, which lost 8 bases and 3 bases, there was a span of 17 bases. Germline CDR1 and CDR2: MNHEY and SMNVEV (reference sequence). This CDR3 comprises 14 residues. The CDR3 DNA reads as TGTGCCAGCCGAATGAGGGGGGGAAACTACGAGCAGTACTTC. Translating gives CASRMRGGNYEQYF.

In this sample, this clonotype turned up many times. The chain carries TRBV2 and TRBJ1-1, with a weak D call TRBD1 (5 bases). V dropped 4 bases and J dropped 2 bases, with 8 bases sitting between them. The CDR3 loop spans 13 amino acids. CDR1 is SNHLY and CDR2 is FYNNEI in the germline V gene. In DNA, the CDR3 is TGTGCCAGCAGTGTCAGGGAAAACACTGAAGCTTTCTTT. As protein: CASSVRENTEAFF.

This clonotype was seen a few times. DNA for the CDR3: TGTGCCAGCAGTTTAGCACTCGGAACAGATACGCAGTATTTT. Translation gives CASSLALGTDTQYF. The chain recombines TRBV12-3 or TRBV12-4 with TRBJ2-3; D remains ambiguous. The CDR3 has 14 residues. Trimming took 0 bases from V and 3 from J, leaving 7 bases between them.

This clonotype was picked up many times. The gene calls are TRBV2 and TRBJ2-7; 7 nucleotides line up with TRBD2. The CDR3 runs 16 residues. V was clipped by 4 bases and J by 2 bases; unmatched bases: 11. Germline-derived CDR1 and CDR2 are SNHLY and FYNNEI. CDR3 coding DNA: TGTGCCAGCAGTGCTTTAGGGAGCGGGAATACCTACGAGCAGTACTTC. Its translation is CASSALGSGNTYEQYF.